This T cell receptor beta chain is drawn from a study of blood T cell repertoires in COVID-19. Study-level background: Acute-phase and convalescent COVID-19 samples originated in the United States, Italy and Spain. T cells, B-cell-depleted T cells, or PBMCs supplied cDNA or gDNA.

Trimming stripped 0 bases from V and 0 bases from J, with 6 bases between. Germline V gives CDR1 SGHKS, CDR2 YYEKEE (reference sequence). The CDR3 loop spans 14 amino acids. Using immunoSEQ multiplex PCR, the repertoire was profiled, and TCRdb retains in-frame clones only, with some absent. Altogether more than 150,000 clones are present, around 85% being singletons, with the ten largest covering approximately 9.4%. This clonotype was obtained from a woman older than 75 with acute or convalescent COVID-19. Specimen: peripheral blood. This chain connects TRBV5-5 to TRBJ1-1; D is uncertain. This CDR3 reads CASSLGPLNTEAFF. The CDR3 nucleotides read TGTGCCAGCAGCTTGGGGCCTCTGAACACTGAAGCTTTCTTT.